These 27 T cell receptor beta chains were all obtained from the same sample, sequenced in a study of T-cell memory formation after mild COVID-19. From the 5' RACE reads, TCRdb called clonotypes with MiXCR, one entry per CDR3 protein. In the table there are roughly 100,000 distinct CDR3 sequences, roughly 15% of which are singletons. Input material: PBMCs or a T cell subset sorted from them (not recorded which). Receptor source: a man between 18 and 29 years old who had mild COVID-19 (a few samples of this study predate the infection). Cell type and time point are not known.

This clonotype was recorded a few times. The CDR3 sequence: CASSQDARELRPTGELFF. CDR3 DNA: TGCGCCAGCAGCCAAGATGCCAGAGAACTTAGACCGACCGGGGAGCTGTTTTTT. The chain employs TRBV4-3 and TRBJ2-2, with D hard to call. V dropped 0 bases and J dropped 5 bases, with 19 bases sitting between them. This CDR3 has 18 residues. Germline V lookup: CDR1 LGHNA, CDR2 YSLEER.

The chain's CDR3 is CASSQTSLGPIKETQYF. Here the CDR3 DNA reads TGCGCCAGCAGCCAAACTTCTCTCGGGCCAATCAAAGAGACCCAGTACTTC. The chain links TRBV4-1 to TRBJ2-5; D gene unclear. Deletions cut 2 bases from V and 3 bases from J, with 19 bases between. The CDR3 runs 17 residues. Germline loops: CDR1 MGHRA, CDR2 YSYEKL.

This sequence joins TRBV5-1 and TRBJ2-1; possibly TRBD2 for D (5 bases). The CDR3 length is 15 residues. Germline CDR1 is SGHRS and CDR2 is YFSETQ. V shed 0 bases and J shed 10 bases, with 17 bases lying between them. CDR3 in amino acids: CASSLARFEGGEQFF. As DNA, the CDR3 is TGCGCCAGCAGCTTGGCCCGTTTTGAGGGCGGGGAGCAGTTCTTC.

The rearrangement uses TRBV27 and TRBJ2-5; 11 bases align to TRBD2. Trimming at V came to 4 bases and at J to 1 base, leaving 5 bases not matched to a gene. Germline V CDR1 and CDR2: MNHEY, SMNVEV (reference sequence). The CDR3 totals 16 residues. The CDR3 loop reads CASSSGLAGLQETQYF. As DNA, the CDR3 is TGTGCCAGCAGTTCAGGACTAGCGGGCCTCCAAGAGACCCAGTACTTC.

The V and J genes are TRBV20-1 and TRBJ2-7; TRBD2 matches at 11 bases. The CDR3 has 17 amino acids. Germline V CDR1 and CDR2: DFQATT, SNEGSKA (reference sequence). J was trimmed by 3 bases and V by 1 base; bases with no gene match: 11. The CDR3 DNA reads TGCAGTGCTAGAGGAATTAGCGGGGGGGCCGTAAGCTACGAGCAGTACTTC. Translating it yields CSARGISGGAVSYEQYF.

The chain recombines TRBV12-3 or TRBV12-4 with TRBJ2-3; perhaps TRBD2 as D (7 bases). Trimming cost V 5 bases and J 0 bases, with 12 bases left between them. The CDR3 runs 15 residues. The CDR3 region is CASSPKGGSTDTQYF. Here the CDR3 DNA reads TGTGCCAGCAGTCCCAAGGGGGGGAGCACAGATACGCAGTATTTT.

The rearrangement links TRBV2 to TRBJ2-1; D uncertain. Trimming pared 3 bases from V and 3 bases from J, leaving 9 bases between. CDR3 size: 14 residues. The germline V gene has CDR1 SNHLY and CDR2 FYNNEI. The CDR3 sequence: CASSEGRFYNEQFF. CDR3 DNA sequence: TGTGCCAGCAGTGAGGGTAGATTCTACAATGAGCAGTTCTTC.

The V and J genes are TRBV7-9 and TRBJ2-7; 10 nucleotides align to TRBD1. CDR1 and CDR2 from the germline V gene are SEHNR and FQNEAQ (reference sequence). Unmatched junction bases numbered 7, after V lost 5 bases and J lost 0 bases. The CDR3 contains 16 residues. CDR3: CASSPWTGGFSYEQYF. The CDR3, as DNA: TGTGCCAGCAGCCCCTGGACAGGGGGTTTCTCCTACGAGCAGTACTTC.

This chain joins TRBV7-8 and TRBJ1-1; D is uncertain. The CDR3 covers 16 residues. Germline V gene data show CDR1 as SGHVS and CDR2 as FQNEAQ. The V and J ends lost 6 bases and 3 bases respectively, with 20 bases between them. For the CDR3, the DNA is TGTGCCAGCAGTCCCACCGCGGGATCCGCGGACACTGAAGCTTTCTTT. As protein: CASSPTAGSADTEAFF.

The gene calls are TRBV20-1 and TRBJ1-2; 8 bases align to TRBD1. The length of the CDR3 is 14 residues. V trimming: 1 base; J trimming: 5 bases; junction bases outside the gene matches: 6. CDR1 is DFQATT, CDR2 SNEGSKA, per germline (reference sequence). CDR3 in amino acids: CSARVDRVRYGYTF. CDR3 DNA: TGCAGTGCTAGAGTGGACAGGGTACGGTATGGCTACACCTTC.

The chain is built from TRBV15 and TRBJ1-2; no definite D call. There are 16 residues in the CDR3. V was shortened by 5 bases and J by 0 bases, with 16 bases between the two germline ends. Germline CDR1 and CDR2: LNHNV and YYDKDF (reference sequence). The CDR3 reads CATSPGVGGPNYGYTF. The CDR3 DNA reads as TGTGCCACCAGCCCCGGGGTTGGTGGTCCTAACTATGGCTACACCTTC.

This clonotype was counted only a few times. The chain has TRBV28 and TRBJ1-5; D unresolved. Trimming left V 6 bases short and J 4 bases short, with 13 bases between. The CDR3 sequence is 14 residues long. Germline CDR1 MDHEN, CDR2 SYDVKM. As DNA, the CDR3 is TGTGCCAGCAGCCCCCCTGGGGATAATCAGCCCCAGCATTTT. Amino acids: CASSPPGDNQPQHF. The full variable domain, rest sourced from reference TRBV28 and TRBJ1-5, is DVKVTQSSRYLVKRTGEKVFLECVQDMDHENMFWYRQDPGLGLRLIYFSYDVKMKEKGDIPEGYSVSREKKERFSLILESASTNQTSMYLCASSPPGDNQPQHFGDGTRLSIL.

The chain links TRBV6-2 or TRBV6-3 to TRBJ2-3, with D tentatively TRBD2 (6 bases). Germline V CDR1 and CDR2: MNHEY, SVGEGT. This CDR3 contains 14 residues. V was trimmed by 6 bases and J by 5 bases, leaving 15 bases between them. CDR3 nucleotides: TGTGCCAGCAGATCCCGGGACTTTCTAGATACGCAGTATTTT. Translated, it gives CASRSRDFLDTQYF.

The chain has TRBV3-1 and TRBJ2-3; 9 nucleotides agree with TRBD2. There are 17 residues in the CDR3. Germline trimming cut 1 base from V and 5 bases from J; bases unmatched to any gene: 10. Per the germline V gene, CDR1 is LGHDT and CDR2 is YNNKEL (reference sequence). CDR3 loop: CASSQVSQRGELDTQYF. CDR3 nucleotides: TGTGCCAGCAGCCAAGTCTCCCAGCGGGGGGAACTAGATACGCAGTATTTT.

DNA for the CDR3: TGTGCCAGCAGTTTAGCGGGCGGATACTATGGCTACACCTTC. Amino acid sequence: CASSLAGGYYGYTF. The chain combines TRBV12-3 or TRBV12-4 with TRBJ1-2; D unresolved. Between the trimmed V and J ends, which lost 0 bases and 3 bases, there was a span of 8 bases. The CDR3 is 14 amino acids.

This clonotype was seen only a few times. The chain uses TRBV10-2 and TRBJ2-1; tentatively, D is TRBD1 or TRBD2 (6 bases each). The length of the CDR3 is 13 residues. Germline assignment: CDR1 WSHSY and CDR2 SAAADI. Trimming pared 8 bases from V and 0 bases from J, leaving 8 bases between. CDR3 in amino acids: CASGGLSYNEQFF. The CDR3 DNA reads TGCGCCAGCGGGGGGCTCTCCTACAATGAGCAGTTCTTC.

In its sample, this clonotype was seen a few times. The chain links TRBV12-3 or TRBV12-4 to TRBJ2-7; D not certain. The V and J ends lost 0 bases and 6 bases respectively, with 12 bases between them. The CDR3 is made up of 14 amino acids. CDR3 amino acids: CASSLAGDRGEQYF. The CDR3, as DNA: TGTGCCAGCAGTTTAGCGGGCGACCGCGGCGAGCAGTACTTC.

This clonotype was counted at least ten times. The J gene is TRBJ1-1, the V gene TRBV7-9; no clear D gene. Germline CDR1 reads SEHNR; CDR2 reads FQNEAQ (reference sequence). The CDR3 length is 15 residues. With 1 base removed from V and 1 base from J, the gap between germline ends came to 10 bases. The CDR3 region has the DNA TGTGCCAGCAGCTTAGGGACGGCTTGGAACACTGAAGCTTTCTTT. Protein product: CASSLGTAWNTEAFF.

This clonotype was recorded only once. The gene calls are TRBV4-1 and TRBJ1-2, with 10 bases fitting TRBD1. The CDR3 spans 15 residues. Germline V gene lookup returns CDR1 MGHRA and CDR2 YSYEKL. Losses at the gene ends were 2 bases for V and 8 bases for J; bases not matched to a gene: 8. The DNA of the CDR3 is TGCGCCAGCAGCCAACTGACAGGGGGCGTAGGCGGCTACACCTTC. Protein: CASSQLTGGVGGYTF.

This clonotype was seen repeatedly, ten times or more. This chain connects TRBV6-5 to TRBJ1-5; D is ambiguous. The CDR3 is 13 amino acids. The V end was cut by 0 bases, the J end by 6 bases, with 6 bases between. Germline V gene lookup returns CDR1 MNHEY and CDR2 SVGAGI. The CDR3 sequence: CASSYSTGQPQHF. Here the CDR3 DNA reads TGTGCCAGCAGTTACTCTACGGGTCAGCCCCAGCATTTT.

This clonotype was seen only a few times. J is TRBJ1-5 and V is TRBV5-1; 10 bases are shared with TRBD1. Germline CDR1 SGHRS, CDR2 YFSETQ. The V segment lost 4 bases and the J segment 4 bases; nucleotides outside the gene matches: 8. The CDR3 consists of 16 residues. CDR3 amino acids: CASSVGTGVGNQPQHF. In DNA form, the CDR3 reads TGCGCCAGCAGCGTTGGGACAGGGGTAGGGAATCAGCCCCAGCATTTT. Filled out from reference TRBV5-1 and TRBJ1-5, the complete variable domain reads KAGVTQTPRYLIKTRGQQVTLSCSPISGHRSVSWYQQTPGQGLQFLFEYFSETQRNKGNFPGRFSGRQFSNSRSEMNVSTLELGDSALYLCASSVGTGVGNQPQHFGDGTRLSIL.

J is TRBJ2-1 and V is TRBV29-1; 8 bases map to TRBD1. Germline loops: CDR1 SQVTM, CDR2 ANQGSEA. The CDR3 is 14 residues long. With 2 bases clipped from V and 4 bases from J, the junction kept 4 bases outside the gene matches. The CDR3: CSVERTGPYNEQFF. CDR3 DNA sequence: TGCAGCGTTGAAAGGACAGGGCCATACAATGAGCAGTTCTTC.

The chain has TRBV7-9 and TRBJ2-5, with 13 bases fitting TRBD2. CDR1 SEHNR and CDR2 FQNEAQ come from the germline V gene (reference sequence). V dropped 5 bases and J dropped 1; count of bases not matched to a gene: 10. This CDR3 is 18 amino acids long. CDR3 in amino acids: CASSPQPWTSGGQETQYF. CDR3 DNA sequence: TGTGCCAGCAGCCCACAACCCTGGACTAGCGGGGGCCAAGAGACCCAGTACTTC.

This clonotype was picked up a small number of times. CDR3 region: CSVEREASYNEQFF. The CDR3 coding sequence is TGCAGCGTTGAGAGGGAGGCCTCCTACAATGAGCAGTTCTTC. This chain connects TRBV29-1 to TRBJ2-1; TRBD2 is a possible D gene (6 bases). Trimming left V 3 bases short and J 0 bases short, with 9 bases between. Looked up from germline, CDR1 is SQVTM and CDR2 is ANQGSEA. This CDR3 is built from 14 residues.

J is TRBJ2-3 and V is TRBV10-3, with D possibly called TRBD1 or TRBD2 (6 bases each). V was pared by 6 bases and J by 2 bases, with 21 bases between. The CDR3 is 17 amino acids. Germline V gene sequence: CDR1 ENHRY, CDR2 SYGVKD. CDR3 protein: CAIRMDYTGSYTDTQYF. The DNA for the CDR3 is TGTGCCATCAGAATGGACTATACAGGGTCTTACACAGATACGCAGTATTTT.

There are a few counts of this clonotype. The rearrangement uses TRBV12-3 or TRBV12-4 and TRBJ2-6; no clear D. The CDR3 is made up of 11 amino acids. CDR3 in DNA: TGTGCTAGCTCTGGGGCCAACGTCCTGACTTTC. It codes for CASSGANVLTF.

This clonotype was picked up many times. This chain connects TRBV3-1 to TRBJ2-1, with 11 bases that match TRBD2. The V and J ends lost 2 bases and 7 bases, in that order; junction bases with no gene match: 7. The CDR3 extends over 16 amino acids. Germline V CDR1 and CDR2: LGHDT, YNNKEL (reference sequence). CDR3: CASSQLAGGRRNEQFF. The CDR3 DNA follows: TGTGCCAGCAGCCAATTAGCGGGGGGGCGTAGGAATGAGCAGTTCTTC.